The rows below give T cell receptor beta chains drawn from one sample of a study of T cells in Graves' hyperthyroidism and ophthalmopathy. Each CDR3 protein is one row after TCRdb ran MiXCR on the multiplex PCR reads. This sample has 600,000 to 700,000 distinct CDR3 sequences, with approximately 15% found just once. The sample taken for sequencing was blood. Every receptor here comes from a woman aged 40 to 50 with Graves' ophthalmopathy. The CDR3 runs from the conserved cysteine through the conserved F or W. The D gene is left open where the match is weak. Only some rows state a clone size, as once, few, many or a class for expanded clones.

CDR3 length: 12
J gene: TRBJ2-7
clone size: .
D gene: .
V gene: TRBV2
CDR3 protein: CASKQDGYEQYF
CDR3 DNA: TGTGCCAGCAAGCAGGACGGCTACGAGCAGTACTTC

CDR3 length: 12
J gene: TRBJ1-1
clone size: many
D gene: .
V gene: TRBV19
CDR3 protein: CARYKGGAEAFF
CDR3 DNA: TGTGCCAGGTATAAGGGGGGGGCTGAAGCTTTCTTT

CDR3 length: 13
J gene: TRBJ2-7
clone size: .
D gene: TRBD2
V gene: TRBV12-3/TRBV12-4
CDR3 protein: CASTFGTTREQYF
CDR3 DNA: TGTGCCAGCACCTTCGGGACTACGAGAGAGCAGTACTTC

CDR3 length: 18
J gene: TRBJ2-7
clone size: few
D gene: .
V gene: TRBV11-2
CDR3 protein: CASTLPPGIARSSYEQYF
CDR3 DNA: TGTGCCAGCACCCTACCCCCTGGGATAGCGAGGAGCTCCTACGAGCAGTACTTC

CDR3 length: 16
J gene: TRBJ2-5
clone size: few
D gene: TRBD2
V gene: TRBV6-5
CDR3 protein: CASSYGLAGNQETQYF
CDR3 DNA: TGTGCCAGCAGTTACGGTCTAGCGGGCAATCAAGAGACCCAGTACTTC

CDR3 length: 12
J gene: TRBJ1-2
clone size: many
D gene: .
V gene: TRBV5-1
CDR3 protein: CASSSGSSGYTF
CDR3 DNA: TGCGCCAGCAGCTCGGGATCCAGCGGCTACACCTTC

CDR3 length: 14
J gene: TRBJ2-5
clone size: .
D gene: .
V gene: TRBV6-4
CDR3 protein: CASKDRTFGGTQYF
CDR3 DNA: TGTGCCAGCAAGGACAGAACGTTCGGGGGGACCCAGTACTTC

CDR3 length: 12
J gene: TRBJ1-4
clone size: many
D gene: .
V gene: TRBV12-3/TRBV12-4
CDR3 protein: CASSKTNEKLFF
CDR3 DNA: TGTGCCAGCAGTAAAACTAATGAAAAACTGTTTTTT

CDR3 length: 15
J gene: TRBJ1-3
clone size: many
D gene: .
V gene: TRBV19
CDR3 protein: CASSLSQQGRNTIYF
CDR3 DNA: TGTGCCAGTAGTCTCTCCCAACAGGGCCGAAACACCATATATTTT

CDR3 length: 14
J gene: TRBJ2-2
clone size: .
D gene: .
V gene: TRBV7-9
CDR3 protein: CASSDNPGGGELFF
CDR3 DNA: TGTGCCAGCAGTGATAATCCAGGTGGCGGGGAGCTGTTTTTT

CDR3 length: 12
J gene: TRBJ1-1
clone size: once
D gene: .
V gene: TRBV10-3
CDR3 protein: CAIRRNTDEAFF
CDR3 DNA: TGTGCCATCAGGAGAAACACGGATGAAGCTTTCTTT

CDR3 length: 13
J gene: TRBJ2-7
clone size: many
D gene: .
V gene: TRBV7-2
CDR3 protein: CASTHGGSYEQYF
CDR3 DNA: TGTGCCAGCACCCACGGAGGTTCCTACGAGCAGTACTTC

CDR3 length: 14
J gene: TRBJ1-1
clone size: few
D gene: .
V gene: TRBV12-3/TRBV12-4
CDR3 protein: CASSSKQNTRDSFF
CDR3 DNA: TGTGCCAGCAGTTCTAAACAAAACACCCGAGACTCTTTCTTT

CDR3 length: 15
J gene: TRBJ2-7
clone size: .
D gene: TRBD2
V gene: TRBV20-1
CDR3 protein: CSARLSGRSTYEQYF
CDR3 DNA: TGCAGTGCTAGGCTTAGCGGGAGGAGCACCTACGAGCAGTACTTC

CDR3 length: 14
J gene: TRBJ2-1
clone size: many
D gene: .
V gene: TRBV6-5
CDR3 protein: CASSYSTGANEQFF
CDR3 DNA: TGTGCCAGCAGTTACTCGACGGGGGCGAATGAGCAGTTCTTC

CDR3 length: 16
J gene: TRBJ2-2
clone size: .
D gene: .
V gene: TRBV15
CDR3 protein: CATSRGLRGSTGELFF
CDR3 DNA: TGTGCCACCAGCAGAGGGCTCAGGGGAAGTACCGGGGAGCTGTTTTTT

CDR3 length: 14
J gene: TRBJ2-7
clone size: .
D gene: .
V gene: TRBV12-3/TRBV12-4
CDR3 protein: CASSFFTPEAEQYF
CDR3 DNA: TGTGCCAGCAGTTTCTTCACCCCCGAAGCCGAGCAGTACTTC

CDR3 length: 13
J gene: TRBJ1-6
clone size: .
D gene: .
V gene: TRBV30
CDR3 protein: CAWSGGLSAPLHF
CDR3 DNA: TGTGCCTGGAGTGGGGGACTTTCTGCACCCCTCCACTTT

CDR3 length: 16
J gene: TRBJ1-1
clone size: many
D gene: .
V gene: TRBV5-1
CDR3 protein: CASSTEQGTVNTEAFF
CDR3 DNA: TGCGCCAGCAGTACCGAGCAGGGAACGGTGAACACTGAAGCTTTCTTT

CDR3 length: 13
J gene: TRBJ2-7
clone size: many
D gene: .
V gene: TRBV19
CDR3 protein: CASSIRVPSEQYF
CDR3 DNA: TGTGCCAGTAGTATAAGGGTCCCCAGCGAGCAGTACTTC

CDR3 length: 16
J gene: TRBJ2-7
clone size: few
D gene: TRBD2
V gene: TRBV4-1
CDR3 protein: CASSQGASGYSYEQYF
CDR3 DNA: TGCGCCAGCAGCCAAGGGGCTAGCGGGTACTCCTACGAGCAGTACTTC

CDR3 length: 12
J gene: TRBJ1-1
clone size: .
D gene: TRBD1
V gene: TRBV29-1
CDR3 protein: CSVSRDSYEAFF
CDR3 DNA: TGCAGCGTTAGCCGGGACAGCTATGAAGCTTTCTTT

CDR3 length: 12
J gene: TRBJ2-2
clone size: many
D gene: .
V gene: TRBV29-1
CDR3 protein: CSVVEGPGELFF
CDR3 DNA: TGCAGCGTTGTAGAGGGCCCCGGGGAGCTGTTTTTT

CDR3 length: 15
J gene: TRBJ2-7
clone size: many
D gene: TRBD1
V gene: TRBV28
CDR3 protein: CASSFSDRVFDEQYF
CDR3 DNA: TGTGCCAGCAGTTTTTCGGACAGGGTCTTCGACGAGCAGTACTTC

CDR3 length: 15
J gene: TRBJ2-6
clone size: many
D gene: TRBD1
V gene: TRBV29-1
CDR3 protein: CSVGQGLSGANVLTF
CDR3 DNA: TGCAGCGTCGGACAGGGGCTCTCTGGGGCCAACGTCCTGACTTTC

CDR3 length: 15
J gene: TRBJ1-5
clone size: many
D gene: .
V gene: TRBV12-3/TRBV12-4
CDR3 protein: CASSGRGSGNQPQHF
CDR3 DNA: TGTGCCAGCAGTGGACGGGGGTCTGGCAATCAGCCCCAGCATTTT

CDR3 length: 18
J gene: TRBJ1-2
clone size: many
D gene: .
V gene: TRBV6-2/TRBV6-3
CDR3 protein: CASSQKGAFTLANYGYTF
CDR3 DNA: TGTGCCAGTTCACAGAAAGGTGCTTTTACCCTGGCTAACTATGGCTACACCTTC

CDR3 length: 15
J gene: TRBJ1-2
clone size: few
D gene: TRBD1
V gene: TRBV12-3/TRBV12-4
CDR3 protein: CASSSGTGLYNGYTF
CDR3 DNA: TGTGCCAGCAGCTCCGGGACAGGATTGTACAATGGCTACACCTTC

CDR3 length: 14
J gene: TRBJ2-5
clone size: .
D gene: TRBD1
V gene: TRBV6-5
CDR3 protein: CASSFQQGVVTQYF
CDR3 DNA: TGTGCCAGCAGTTTCCAACAGGGGGTGGTGACCCAGTACTTC

CDR3 length: 15
J gene: TRBJ1-1
clone size: .
D gene: .
V gene: TRBV9
CDR3 protein: CASSVSGEMNTEAFF
CDR3 DNA: TGTGCCAGCAGCGTATCAGGGGAAATGAACACTGAAGCTTTCTTT

CDR3 length: 13
J gene: TRBJ2-5
clone size: .
D gene: .
V gene: TRBV28
CDR3 protein: CASSLNGRETQYF
CDR3 DNA: TGTGCCAGCAGTTTAAACGGACGTGAGACCCAGTACTTC

CDR3 length: 16
J gene: TRBJ2-1
clone size: many
D gene: TRBD1
V gene: TRBV28
CDR3 protein: CASSFSWDRQNNEQFF
CDR3 DNA: TGTGCCAGCAGTTTTAGTTGGGACAGGCAGAACAATGAGCAGTTCTTC

CDR3 length: 13
J gene: TRBJ1-1
clone size: many
D gene: .
V gene: TRBV12-5
CDR3 protein: CASGPGHSDRAFF
CDR3 DNA: TGTGCTAGTGGACCGGGACATTCTGACCGGGCTTTCTTT

CDR3 length: 13
J gene: TRBJ1-2
clone size: many
D gene: .
V gene: TRBV12-3/TRBV12-4
CDR3 protein: CASSQGLRQGYTF
CDR3 DNA: TGTGCCAGCAGTCAGGGACTCCGCCAAGGCTACACCTTC

CDR3 length: 15
J gene: TRBJ1-1
clone size: .
D gene: TRBD1
V gene: TRBV13
CDR3 protein: CASSQTTGSNTEAFF
CDR3 DNA: TGTGCCAGCAGCCAAACGACAGGGTCTAACACTGAAGCTTTCTTT

CDR3 length: 14
J gene: TRBJ2-2
clone size: many
D gene: .
V gene: TRBV6-1
CDR3 protein: CASKPPGNTGELFF
CDR3 DNA: TGTGCCAGCAAGCCCCCAGGGAACACCGGGGAGCTGTTTTTT

CDR3 length: 12
J gene: TRBJ2-5
clone size: many
D gene: .
V gene: TRBV2
CDR3 protein: CASSEIQETQYF
CDR3 DNA: TGTGCCAGCAGCGAGATCCAAGAGACCCAGTACTTC

CDR3 length: 13
J gene: TRBJ1-5
clone size: .
D gene: .
V gene: TRBV3-1
CDR3 protein: CASSPTNDQPQHF
CDR3 DNA: TGTGCCAGCAGCCCGACCAATGATCAGCCCCAGCATTTT

CDR3 length: 13
J gene: TRBJ2-7
clone size: many
D gene: .
V gene: TRBV19
CDR3 protein: CASSMGRSYEQYF
CDR3 DNA: TGTGCCAGTAGTATGGGGAGATCCTACGAGCAGTACTTC

CDR3 length: 14
J gene: TRBJ1-5
clone size: once
D gene: TRBD1
V gene: TRBV6-5
CDR3 protein: CASSSQGASQPQHF
CDR3 DNA: TGTGCCAGCAGTTCACAGGGGGCAAGCCAGCCCCAGCATTTT

CDR3 length: 15
J gene: TRBJ2-7
clone size: many
D gene: .
V gene: TRBV28
CDR3 protein: CASRPGQTFSYEQYF
CDR3 DNA: TGTGCCAGCAGGCCGGGACAAACTTTCTCCTACGAGCAGTACTTC

CDR3 length: 15
J gene: TRBJ2-5
clone size: many
D gene: .
V gene: TRBV19
CDR3 protein: CASSPRGRDAETQYF
CDR3 DNA: TGTGCCAGTAGTCCCCGGGGCAGGGACGCGGAGACCCAGTACTTC

CDR3 length: 14
J gene: TRBJ1-6
clone size: few
D gene: TRBD1
V gene: TRBV10-1
CDR3 protein: CARVAGTVNSPLHF
CDR3 DNA: TGCGCCAGGGTGGCCGGGACAGTAAATTCACCCCTCCACTTT

CDR3 length: 13
J gene: TRBJ1-2
clone size: many
D gene: TRBD1
V gene: TRBV6-1
CDR3 protein: CASSVRDRDGYTF
CDR3 DNA: TGTGCCAGCAGTGTCCGGGACAGGGATGGCTACACCTTC

CDR3 length: 12
J gene: TRBJ2-7
clone size: .
D gene: .
V gene: TRBV28
CDR3 protein: CASSLLRNEQYF
CDR3 DNA: TGTGCCAGCAGTTTATTGCGGAACGAGCAGTACTTC

CDR3 length: 16
J gene: TRBJ2-2
clone size: .
D gene: TRBD1
V gene: TRBV12-5
CDR3 protein: CASGRGQGAYTGELFF
CDR3 DNA: TGTGCTAGTGGACGGGGACAGGGGGCGTACACCGGGGAGCTGTTTTTT

CDR3 length: 12
J gene: TRBJ2-7
clone size: many
D gene: TRBD1
V gene: TRBV2
CDR3 protein: CASSYPGGEQYF
CDR3 DNA: TGTGCCAGCAGTTATCCAGGGGGCGAGCAGTACTTC

CDR3 length: 14
J gene: TRBJ1-2
clone size: many
D gene: .
V gene: TRBV27
CDR3 protein: CASSILGGEVGYTF
CDR3 DNA: TGTGCCAGCAGTATCTTAGGGGGAGAAGTTGGCTACACCTTC

CDR3 length: 14
J gene: TRBJ1-1
clone size: many
D gene: TRBD1
V gene: TRBV6-1
CDR3 protein: CASRRTGRGTEAFF
CDR3 DNA: TGTGCCAGCAGACGGACAGGGCGAGGGACTGAAGCTTTCTTT

CDR3 length: 14
J gene: TRBJ1-1
clone size: many
D gene: .
V gene: TRBV12-5
CDR3 protein: CASGLASAGVKAFF
CDR3 DNA: TGTGCTAGTGGTTTAGCGTCAGCCGGAGTCAAAGCTTTCTTT

CDR3 length: 13
J gene: TRBJ2-3
clone size: .
D gene: .
V gene: TRBV10-1
CDR3 protein: CASSKQMEDTQYF
CDR3 DNA: TGCGCCAGCAGTAAGCAGATGGAGGATACGCAGTATTTT